These 14 T cell receptor beta chains were sequenced from one sample in a study of T cell changes during pregnancy in multiple sclerosis (dated by TCRdb to about 2019). The protocol used for the library was the immunoSEQ multiplex PCR assay. In its TCRdb copy, this immuneACCESS table keeps in-frame sequences only and misses some clones. Where compared with another copy, unresolved V genes explain less than half of these, and the others have no known cause. This sample lists about 73,000 clones; approximately 92% were detected once. In total, the top ten clones hold less than 3% of the sample. The sample was peripheral blood, taken in the third trimester of pregnancy. The origin of the receptors is a female donor in good health, enrolled as a control in a pregnancy study.

The chain is built from TRBV5-4 and TRBJ2-7; the match to TRBD1 covers 11 bases. Looked up from germline, CDR1 is SGHNT and CDR2 is YYREEE (reference sequence). The V segment lost 5 bases and the J segment 0 bases; nucleotides outside the gene matches: 4. The CDR3 has 15 residues. The CDR3 sequence is CASSVGTGGSYEQYF. The DNA for the CDR3 is TGTGCCAGCAGTGTCGGGACAGGGGGCTCCTACGAGCAGTACTTC.

This chain uses TRBV28 with TRBJ1-5; TRBD1 agrees at 7 bases. The trim removed 5 bases at V and 5 bases at J, leaving 15 bases unmatched. The CDR3 loop spans 17 amino acids. CDR1 MDHEN and CDR2 SYDVKM come from the germline V gene. CDR3 amino acids: CASSLPFDRVHDQPQHF. The CDR3 DNA sequence: TGTGCCAGCAGTCTCCCCTTCGACAGGGTTCACGATCAGCCCCAGCATTTT.

The genes are TRBV28 and TRBJ2-2; D is ambiguous. V shed 9 bases and J shed 2 bases, with 16 bases lying between them. The length of the CDR3 is 15 residues. Per the germline V gene, CDR1 is MDHEN and CDR2 is SYDVKM. The CDR3 region is CASSVAAVNTGELFF. DNA for the CDR3: TGTGCCAGTTCAGTGGCGGCGGTTAACACCGGGGAGCTGTTTTTT.

The gene calls are TRBV11-2 and TRBJ1-4, with a weak D call TRBD1 (6 bases). Germline V gene lookup returns CDR1 SGHAT and CDR2 FQNNGV. V lost 3 bases to trimming and J lost 6 bases, with 14 bases between them. The CDR3 consists of 15 residues. The CDR3 is CASSFSTGRDEKLFF. In DNA, the CDR3 is TGTGCCAGCAGCTTTTCAACAGGGAGGGATGAAAAACTGTTTTTT.

This chain connects TRBV15 to TRBJ2-7, with a possible D match to TRBD1 (5 bases). V lost 1 base, J lost 5 bases, and 9 bases lay in between. There are 13 residues in the CDR3. Germline-derived CDR1 and CDR2 are LNHNV and YYDKDF (reference sequence). The CDR3 nucleotides are TGTGCCACCAGCAGAGGGGGCGCCGACGAGCAGTACTTC. Translating gives CATSRGGADEQYF.

This clone has just one count. The chain links TRBV30 to TRBJ2-1, with 7 bases aligning to TRBD2. Germline V gene sequence: CDR1 GTSNPN, CDR2 SVGIG (reference sequence). V gave up 0 bases and J gave up 9 bases; unmatched junction bases: 5. This CDR3 spans 13 amino acids. DNA of the CDR3: TGTGCCTGGAGTGTACGCGGGGGTGGTGAGCAGTTCTTC. Protein sequence: CAWSVRGGGEQFF.

The chain links TRBV19 to TRBJ1-6; possibly TRBD1 for D (6 bases). Germline CDR1 is LNHDA and CDR2 is SQIVND (reference sequence). Trimming stripped 6 bases from V and 6 bases from J, with 15 bases between. There are 15 residues in the CDR3. CDR3 DNA sequence: TGTGCCAGTAGGACTCACAGGGAATCTAATTCACCCCTCCACTTT. Its translation: CASRTHRESNSPLHF. The full variable domain, in which reference TRBV19 and TRBJ1-6 provide the parts outside the CDR3, is DGGITQSPKYLFRKEGQNVTLSCEQNLNHDAMYWYRQDPGQGLRLIYYSQIVNDFQKGDIAEGYSVSREKKESFPLTVTSAQKNPTAFYLCASRTHRESNSPLHFGNGTRLTVT.

In regard to this clone: Other DNA sequences within the sample encode an identical CDR3. The rearrangement joins TRBV14 to TRBJ2-5, with 9 bases fitting TRBD1. The CDR3 length is 15 residues. Germline V gene sequence: CDR1 SGHDN, CDR2 FVKESK. Trimming took 4 bases from V and 1 from J; bases not matched to a gene: 4. The CDR3: CASSPRDRAQETQYF. DNA of the CDR3: TGTGCCAGCAGCCCCCGGGACAGGGCCCAAGAGACCCAGTACTTC.

The rearrangement uses TRBV7-3 and TRBJ1-4; possibly TRBD1 for D (5 bases). This CDR3 region has 19 residues. The V gene's germline CDR1 is SGHTA and CDR2 FQGTGA. V gave up 2 bases and J gave up 0 bases, with 19 bases separating them. CDR3 DNA: TGTGCCAGCAGCTTAGTGTCTAGCGGGGCGACAGCAACTAATGAAAAACTGTTTTTT. It translates to CASSLVSSGATATNEKLFF.

This chain uses TRBV11-2 with TRBJ2-3; D is undetermined. This CDR3 is 20 amino acids long. Trimming removed 0 bases from V and 1 base from J, with 23 bases in between. In germline, CDR1 is SGHAT, CDR2 FQNNGV. Written as DNA, the CDR3 is TGTGCCAGCAGCTTAGAAAGTGGCCACAGTATTTCCGTCCGCACAGATACGCAGTATTTT. Amino acid sequence: CASSLESGHSISVRTDTQYF.

This clone appeared a single time. The chain combines TRBV29-1 with TRBJ1-2; a possible D gene is TRBD1 (6 bases). The CDR3 loop spans 14 amino acids. V was pared by 0 bases and J by 3 bases, with 11 bases between. The germline V gene has CDR1 SQVTM and CDR2 ANQGSEA. CDR3 DNA: TGCAGCGTTGAAGATGGACAGACCGACTATGGCTACACCTTC. Translated: CSVEDGQTDYGYTF.

CDR3 nucleotides: TGTGCCAGCAGCCCCCGGGGCAGGGAGGGAGCAGATACGCAGTATTTT. Residues: CASSPRGREGADTQYF. This chain joins TRBV14 and TRBJ2-3; 7 bases are shared with TRBD2. With V trimmed by 4 bases and J by 4 bases, 11 bases remained unmatched. Germline V gene data show CDR1 as SGHDN and CDR2 as FVKESK. The CDR3 has 16 amino acids.

This chain joins TRBV28 and TRBJ2-7; TRBD1 is a possible D gene (6 bases). This CDR3 has 11 amino acids. V lost 6 bases to trimming and J lost 6 bases, with 9 bases between them. Germline CDR1 and CDR2: MDHEN and SYDVKM. CDR3 in amino acids: CASSRGVEQYF. DNA of the CDR3: TGTGCCAGCAGCAGGGGTGTCGAGCAGTACTTC. The full variable domain, its missing parts supplied by reference TRBV28 and TRBJ2-7, is DVKVTQSSRYLVKRTGEKVFLECVQDMDHENMFWYRQDPGLGLRLIYFSYDVKMKEKGDIPEGYSVSREKKERFSLILESASTNQTSMYLCASSRGVEQYFGPGTRLTVT.

This clone was seen only once. This chain connects TRBV6-1 to TRBJ2-4; a weak D match, TRBD1 (6 bases). The CDR3 contains 14 residues. CDR1 MNHNS and CDR2 SASEGT come from the germline V gene. Trimming removed 0 bases from V and 4 bases from J, with 7 bases in between. The CDR3 region is CASSEAQGKNIQYF. DNA for the CDR3: TGTGCCAGCAGTGAAGCCCAGGGGAAAAACATTCAGTACTTC.